This is a list of T cell receptor beta chains from one sample in a study of blood T cell repertoires in COVID-19. Using immunoSEQ multiplex PCR, the repertoire was profiled, and TCRdb retains in-frame clones only, with some absent. The sample yields about 190,000 clones, more than 75% seen once. Sequencing used peripheral blood. The source of these receptors is a human donor in a cohort sampled during active COVID-19. Both conserved end residues are part of each CDR3.

>TRBV5-1|TRBJ2-7
CASSFGADSSYEQYF
>TRBV15|TRBJ2-2
CATSRPPGGGNTGELFF
>TRBV7-9|TRBJ1-1
CASGIGGGDTEAFF
>TRBV11-2|TRBJ1-4
CASSRFRNGQGAHEKLFF
>TRBV7-2|TRBJ2-2
CASSLVGLGGAGELFF
>TRBV15|TRBJ1-6
CATSPFSSYNSPLHF
>TRBV7-9|TRBJ2-5
CASSPRLTGGKETQYF
>TRBV10-1|TRBJ2-7
CASSGTSGRIDEQYF
>TRBV5-1|TRBJ2-3
CASSLGQLNTDTQYF
>TRBV5-1|TRBJ2-5
CASSIGQGAQETQYF
>TRBV29-1|TRBJ1-1
CSVHTETNTEAFF
>TRBV9|TRBJ1-2
CASSPRGGTLYGYTF
>TRBV27|TRBJ2-5
CASSLYASGETQYF
>TRBV6-2/TRBV6-3|TRBJ1-2
CASSRQGGYTF
>TRBV28|TRBJ2-3
CASSALGSTDTQYF
>TRBV5-5|TRBJ1-2
CASSLAQGVHYGYTF
>TRBV19|TRBJ2-7
CASSRETGIPYEQYF
>TRBV6-5|TRBJ2-7
CASRDWTGSLYEQYF
>TRBV28|TRBJ2-1
CASSPRTSGSYEQFF
>TRBV4-3|TRBJ1-1
CASSQGSRGGTEAFF
>TRBV4-3|TRBJ2-2
CASRITSGNAGELFF
>TRBV2|TRBJ2-7
CASSLRSEQYF
>TRBV6-2/TRBV6-3|TRBJ2-7
CASSYLGLADYEQYF
>TRBV5-1|TRBJ2-7
CASSWDRGYEQYF
>TRBV10-1|TRBJ2-1
CASGDSYSYNEQFF
>TRBV6-5|TRBJ2-7
CASSANLVPAEQYF
>TRBV9|TRBJ2-1
CASSVIDYSDEQFF
>TRBV19|TRBJ2-5
CASSEDTGKETQYF
>TRBV28|TRBJ2-3
CASSTQGIGTDTQYF
>TRBV5-8|TRBJ1-4
CASSLGDRGNEKLFF
>TRBV3-1/TRBV3-2|TRBJ2-5
CASSQDLVRTSGRLGETQYF
>TRBV28|TRBJ1-5
CASSPRGQGDQPQHF
>TRBV9|TRBJ2-1
CASSVGSSGGPYYNEQFF
>TRBV11-2|TRBJ2-7
CASSDKNRGPYEQYF
>TRBV18|TRBJ2-7
CASSPPNGIGSYEQYF
>TRBV2|TRBJ1-1
CASRPPKGATEAFF
>TRBV19|TRBJ2-7
CASSVKLAGGSSYEQYF
>TRBV29-1|TRBJ2-5
CSARDRGLEETQYF
>TRBV3-1/TRBV3-2|TRBJ2-7
CASSPPGQGRRGEQYF
>TRBV5-4|TRBJ1-3
CASSLEGGFGNTIYF
>TRBV18|TRBJ2-3
CASSPGTSGSTDTQYF
>TRBV5-1|TRBJ1-1
CASSLGSGITEAFF
>TRBV30|TRBJ1-2
CAWASWGDIGGYTF
>TRBV7-7|TRBJ2-2
CASSLDGQSNTGELFF
>TRBV2|TRBJ2-7
CASLWGDSPYEQYF
>TRBV5-1|TRBJ2-5
CASSLAESSETQYF
>TRBV28|TRBJ1-4
CASSPPRGGNEKLFF
>TRBV11-2|TRBJ2-1
CASSSPTGTSANNEQFF
>TRBV5-1|TRBJ2-1
CASSSYSFGSGIYNEQFF
>TRBV2|TRBJ2-7
CASSVVDGTDLWYEQYF
>TRBV4-2|TRBJ2-1
CASSLGLAGGPTYNEQFF
>TRBV5-1|TRBJ2-7
CASSLEAGGWHEQYF
>TRBV19|TRBJ2-4
CASSTPGQGRAKNIQYF
>TRBV9|TRBJ1-2
CASSPNPTGNYGYTF
>TRBV11-2|TRBJ1-2
CASSLFRTGDGYTF
>TRBV9|TRBJ2-3
CASSVGTSGGLDTQYF
>TRBV30|TRBJ2-6
CAWSTGSGANVLTF